This TCR beta chain was observed in a study of T cell responses to AZD1222 COVID-19 vaccine. Study findings and constraints: Of spike-specific TCRs, nearly half reportedly target regions left unmutated in variants. The breadth and depth of Spike-specific TCRs increased once two AZD1222 doses had been given. Seropositive AZD1222 recipients at baseline numbered only five to seven.

Germline trimming cut 3 bases from V and 8 bases from J; bases unmatched to any gene: 12. CDR3 length equals 15 residues. CDR1 KGHSH and CDR2 LQKENI come from the germline V gene. As for this clone: As yet, its antigen is unknown.

Sequencing used immunoSEQ multiplex PCR; TCRdb keeps in-frame clones, though not all of them. The table lists 140,000 to 150,000 clones, approximately 92% of them singletons, with around 3.5% in the top ten. The V call is TRBV18, the J call TRBJ1-2; 7 bases match TRBD1. This sample comprised peripheral blood, obtained 28 days after the second AZD1222 dose. The receptor was isolated from an adult who received the AZD1222 COVID-19 vaccine. CDR3 DNA sequence: TGTGCCAGCTCACCTCCCCCAGGGGGACCCGGGGGCTACACCTTC. It codes for CASSPPPGGPGGYTF.